This is a list of T cell receptor beta chains from one sample in a study of blood T cell repertoires in COVID-19. Produced via immunoSEQ multiplex PCR; TCRdb's table is partial and in-frame only. The sample gives approximately 62,000 clones, about 87% of which show up once; 8.3% is in the top ten. The sequenced sample was peripheral blood. Every receptor here comes from a human donor with active COVID-19. The donor label of this sample is uncertain. Both conserved end residues are part of each CDR3. D genes are given only for firm matches. The size field is filled for only some rows; it gives once, few, many or a size class.

cdr3_nt cdr3_aa cdr3_length v_call clone_size j_call d_call
TGTGCCACCAGCAGAGATCGCGGTAGCGGACCCACAGATACGCAGTATTTT CATSRDRGSGPTDTQYF 17 TRBV15 NA TRBJ2-3 NA
TGTGCCAGCAGTTTGGGAGCGGGAGTGGATACGCAGTATTTT CASSLGAGVDTQYF 14 TRBV28 NA TRBJ2-3 TRBD2
TGTGCCAGCTCCAAGGAGTCCATTAGCACAGATACGCAGTATTTT CASSKESISTDTQYF 15 TRBV2 NA TRBJ2-3 NA
TGTGCCAGCAGCCACACGGCACCACAGGGGGCGAGGGACACTGAAGCTTTCTTT CASSHTAPQGARDTEAFF 18 TRBV5-6 NA TRBJ1-1 TRBD1
TGTGCCAGCTGGGGAGATGGGGGGACCCACGAGCAGTACTTC CASWGDGGTHEQYF 14 TRBV2 NA TRBJ2-7 NA
TGTGCTAGCAGCTTAGTAGCGGGGGGGCCTAATGAGCAGTTCTTC CASSLVAGGPNEQFF 15 TRBV7-7 NA TRBJ2-1 TRBD2
TGTGCCAGCAGTCCCTCCAACATCAGGACAGGGGTATATGGCTACACCTTC CASSPSNIRTGVYGYTF 17 TRBV27 NA TRBJ1-2 TRBD1
TGTGCCAGCAGTTTGGCAGTTATGGAGGCGGGGTTAGCCAAAAACATTCAGTACTTC CASSLAVMEAGLAKNIQYF 19 TRBV6-2/TRBV6-3 NA TRBJ2-4 NA
TGTGCCAGCAGCCAAGGGGCAGGGGATAACTATGGCTACACCTTC CASSQGAGDNYGYTF 15 TRBV27 few TRBJ1-2 NA
TGTGCCTGGAGTAAGGGACTCGGGGGGGAGACCCAGTACTTC CAWSKGLGGETQYF 14 TRBV30 NA TRBJ2-5 TRBD2
TGTGCCAGCAGCTTGGCGAGACAGGAGCAGTTCTTC CASSLARQEQFF 12 TRBV5-5 NA TRBJ2-1 NA
TGTGCCAGCAGTCCAACCCTGAGCGGTGGCTACACCTTC CASSPTLSGGYTF 13 TRBV6-5 NA TRBJ1-2 NA
TGTGCCTGGAGGCGACAGGGGAGAAACGAGCAGTACTTC CAWRRQGRNEQYF 13 TRBV30 few TRBJ2-7 TRBD1
TGTGCCAGCAGTTTCCAAAACACCGGGGAGCTGTTTTTT CASSFQNTGELFF 13 TRBV27 NA TRBJ2-2 NA
TGTGCCAGCAGGATAAAGGGCGCGGGAGGGTCCCAGTACTTC CASRIKGAGGSQYF 14 TRBV28 NA TRBJ2-5 TRBD2
TGTGCCAGCAGCTCCGGGACTTATTCACCCCTCCACTTT CASSSGTYSPLHF 13 TRBV7-2 few TRBJ1-6 NA
TGTGCCAGCAGCCCCCCTGGTACAGGGGGCGAGGAACTGTTTTTT CASSPPGTGGEELFF 15 TRBV7-9 once TRBJ1-4 TRBD1
TGTGCCAGCAGCCCAACTCTTAGCGGGATCGAACACCGGGGAGCTGTTTTT CASSPTLSGIEHRGAVF 17 TRBV3-1/TRBV3-2 NA TRBJ2-2 TRBD2
TGTGCCAGCAGCCCACTTGGGACTTCCAGCGAGCAGTACTTC CASSPLGTSSEQYF 14 TRBV7-2 NA TRBJ2-7 NA
TGTGCCAGTAATCGTCAGGGGTCTACTGAAGCTTTCTTT CASNRQGSTEAFF 13 TRBV19 NA TRBJ1-1 NA
TGTGCCAGCAGCCAAGTCGCAGGGCTTAATGAAAAACTGTTTTTT CASSQVAGLNEKLFF 15 TRBV4-2 NA TRBJ1-4 NA
TGTGCCAGCAGCATCCACACAGATCCTAAAGATAATTCACCCCTCCACTTT CASSIHTDPKDNSPLHF 17 TRBV9 NA TRBJ1-6 NA
TGTGCCAGCAGTGAAGAGGTGGGCTTGAACACTGAAGCTTTCTTT CASSEEVGLNTEAFF 15 TRBV6-1 NA TRBJ1-1 NA
TGTGCCAGCAGCGGGGGGGCCGTAGAAGAGACCCAGTACTTC CASSGGAVEETQYF 14 TRBV3-1/TRBV3-2 NA TRBJ2-5 NA
TGTGCCAGCAGCCAAGAGGGACAGAATAATTCACCCCTCCACTTT CASSQEGQNNSPLHF 15 TRBV4-2 NA TRBJ1-6 TRBD1
TGTGCCAGCTCACTCCTTAGCGGGGGGGCCAATGAGCAGTACTTC CASSLLSGGANEQYF 15 TRBV18 NA TRBJ2-7 TRBD2
TGTGCCACCAGCGCCCGACAAGATAATCATTATAGCAATCAGCCCCAGCATTTT CATSARQDNHYSNQPQHF 18 TRBV15 NA TRBJ1-5 NA
TGTGCCAGCAGTTCCCTTTCGTCCTACGAGCAGTACTTC CASSSLSSYEQYF 13 TRBV27 NA TRBJ2-7 NA
TGCGCCAGCAGCCAAGACCCACCTGGGAGGGCCCGCCAAGAGACCCAGTACTTC CASSQDPPGRARQETQYF 18 TRBV4-1 NA TRBJ2-5 TRBD2
TGTGCCAGCAGTTACTCATTGGGGGCCGACTATGGCTACACCTTC CASSYSLGADYGYTF 15 TRBV6-5 NA TRBJ1-2 NA
TGCGCCAGCAGCTTGTTGGCAGGGGAGACGTACGAGCAGTACTTC CASSLLAGETYEQYF 15 TRBV5-1 NA TRBJ2-7 NA
TGTGCCAGCAGTGTTAACAGGGGAGAGACCCAGTACTTC CASSVNRGETQYF 13 TRBV6-4 NA TRBJ2-5 TRBD1
TGCGCCAGCAGCTTGGGACAGCGAACAGCTAATGAAAAACTGTTTTTT CASSLGQRTANEKLFF 16 TRBV5-1 NA TRBJ1-4 NA
TGTGCCAGCAGCCAACTGGGGGCCGAGCAGTTCTTC CASSQLGAEQFF 12 TRBV3-1/TRBV3-2 NA TRBJ2-1 NA
TGTGCTAGTGGTTTGGGGACAGGGGCGGAGACCCAGTACTTC CASGLGTGAETQYF 14 TRBV12-5 NA TRBJ2-5 TRBD1
TGTGCCAGCTCTACCGGGGGCAATCAGCCCCAGCATTTT CASSTGGNQPQHF 13 TRBV3-1/TRBV3-2 NA TRBJ1-5 NA
TGTGCCTGGAGTGTAGCTGGAAGGGGTAGGTACGAGCAGTACTTC CAWSVAGRGRYEQYF 15 TRBV30 NA TRBJ2-7 NA
TGCGCCAGCAGCCCCGGGACAGGGGGAACCGGGGAGCTGTTTTTT CASSPGTGGTGELFF 15 TRBV10-1 few TRBJ2-2 TRBD1
TGCGCCAGCAGCCTGGCGACAGCCCTCGAGCAGTACTTC CASSLATALEQYF 13 TRBV5-1 NA TRBJ2-7 NA
TGCGCCAGCAGCCAAGTCCCAACAGGGGGCTCTGGAAACACCATATATTTT CASSQVPTGGSGNTIYF 17 TRBV4-3 NA TRBJ1-3 TRBD1
TGTGCCAGCAGCTTTGGCGGGGTAGTGTCAGATACGCAGTATTTT CASSFGGVVSDTQYF 15 TRBV3-1/TRBV3-2 NA TRBJ2-3 NA
TGTGCCAGCAGCCCTCGGATGGGGGCAGGGTGGGCAGATACGCAGTATTTT CASSPRMGAGWADTQYF 17 TRBV7-2 NA TRBJ2-3 NA
TGTGCCAGCAGCGGCGGGTATAACTATGGCTACACCTTC CASSGGYNYGYTF 13 TRBV9 NA TRBJ1-2 NA
TGTGCCTGGTTACAGGGTTGGGGAGTTTCCTCTGGGGCCAACGTCCTGACTTTC CAWLQGWGVSSGANVLTF 18 TRBV30 NA TRBJ2-6 NA
TGTGCCAGCAGCTTGGCGGGGGAGCCCTACAATGAGCAGTTCTTC CASSLAGEPYNEQFF 15 TRBV5-4 NA TRBJ2-1 NA
TGTGCCTGGAGTTGGACAGGGTCTACCTACGAGCAGTACTTC CAWSWTGSTYEQYF 14 TRBV30 NA TRBJ2-7 TRBD1
TGTGCCAGCGGCACGGGGGGGGCTGGGGAGACCCAGTACTTC CASGTGGAGETQYF 14 TRBV6-5 NA TRBJ2-5 TRBD2
TGTGCCATCAGTGAGTCGAGGCGGGAGGACTACAATGAGCAGTTCTTC CAISESRREDYNEQFF 16 TRBV10-3 NA TRBJ2-1 TRBD2
TGTGCCAGCTCACCCCTCCCCATAGCGGGAGCTACGACCGGGGAGCTGTTTTTT CASSPLPIAGATTGELFF 18 TRBV18 NA TRBJ2-2 TRBD2